The present entry profiles one TCR beta chain with its context. The entry originates in a study of OX40 agonist ivuxolimab in advanced cancers. Study summary: Cancers in dose escalation were hepatocellular, melanoma, renal cell and head and neck.

Germline CDR1 and CDR2: GTSNPN and SVGIG (reference sequence). The CDR3 runs to 14 residues. The V and J ends lost 2 bases and 6 bases respectively, with 14 bases between them. Clones were read by immunoSEQ multiplex PCR, and TCRdb kept only the in-frame ones, dropping some. The sample holds tens of thousands of clones, over 70% seen once. This clonotype was obtained from an adult with an advanced solid tumor such as melanoma, head and neck, liver or kidney cancer. V and J are TRBV30 and TRBJ1-5; D is perhaps TRBD1 (6 bases). Sequencing was performed on CD4+ or CD8+ T cells sorted from blood, taken in a trial of the OX40 agonist ivuxolimab. The chain's CDR3 is CAWSYLTGGQPQHF. CDR3 nucleotide sequence: TGTGCCTGGAGTTATCTGACAGGCGGTCAGCCCCAGCATTTT.